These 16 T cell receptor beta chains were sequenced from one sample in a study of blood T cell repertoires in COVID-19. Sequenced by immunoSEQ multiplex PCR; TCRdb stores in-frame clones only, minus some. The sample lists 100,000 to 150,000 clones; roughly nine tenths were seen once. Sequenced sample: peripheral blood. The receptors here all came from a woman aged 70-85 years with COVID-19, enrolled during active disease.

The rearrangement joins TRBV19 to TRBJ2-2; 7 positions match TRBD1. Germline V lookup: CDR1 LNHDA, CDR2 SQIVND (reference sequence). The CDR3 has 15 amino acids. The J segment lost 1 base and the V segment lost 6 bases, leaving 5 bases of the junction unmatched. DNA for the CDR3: TGTGCCAGTAGCCCACAGGGGAAGAACACCGGGGAGCTGTTTTTT. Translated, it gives CASSPQGKNTGELFF.

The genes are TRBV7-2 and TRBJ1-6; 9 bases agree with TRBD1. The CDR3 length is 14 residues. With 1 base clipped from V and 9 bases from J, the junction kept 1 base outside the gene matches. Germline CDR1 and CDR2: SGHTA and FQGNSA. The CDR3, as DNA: TGTGCCAGCAGCTTAGAGGGACAGGGTTCACCCCTCCACTTT. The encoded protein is CASSLEGQGSPLHF.

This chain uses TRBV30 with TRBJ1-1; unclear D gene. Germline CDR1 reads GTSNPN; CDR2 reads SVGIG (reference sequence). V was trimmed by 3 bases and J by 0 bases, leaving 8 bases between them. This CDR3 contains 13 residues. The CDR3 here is CAWRETVNTEAFF. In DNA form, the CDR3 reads TGTGCCTGGAGAGAAACAGTGAACACTGAAGCTTTCTTT.

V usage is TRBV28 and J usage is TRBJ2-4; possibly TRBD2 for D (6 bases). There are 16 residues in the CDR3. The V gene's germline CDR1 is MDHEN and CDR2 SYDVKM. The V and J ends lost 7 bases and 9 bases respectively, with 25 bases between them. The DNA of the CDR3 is TGTGCCAGCATCGGCCCGGGACTCCCTAAAGCGGGCATTCAGTACTTC. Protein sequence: CASIGPGLPKAGIQYF.

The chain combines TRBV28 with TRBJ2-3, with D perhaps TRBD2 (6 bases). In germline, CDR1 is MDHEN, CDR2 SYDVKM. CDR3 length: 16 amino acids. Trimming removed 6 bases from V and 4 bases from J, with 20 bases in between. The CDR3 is CASRSRDSLGADTQYF. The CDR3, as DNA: TGTGCCAGCAGATCCCGGGACTCGCTGGGAGCAGATACGCAGTATTTT.

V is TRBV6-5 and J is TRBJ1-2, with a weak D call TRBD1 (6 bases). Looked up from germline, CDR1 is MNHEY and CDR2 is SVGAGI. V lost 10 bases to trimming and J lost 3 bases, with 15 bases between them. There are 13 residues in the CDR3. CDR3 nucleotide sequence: TGTGCCACTCGAACCAGGGGCGACTATGGCTACACCTTC. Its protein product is CATRTRGDYGYTF.

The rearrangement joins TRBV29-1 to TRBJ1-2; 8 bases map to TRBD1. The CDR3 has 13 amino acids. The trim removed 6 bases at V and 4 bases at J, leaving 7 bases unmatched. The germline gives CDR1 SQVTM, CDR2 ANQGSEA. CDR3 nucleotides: TGCAGCGTGCTCCAGGGGGCTCTCTATGGCTACACCTTC. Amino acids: CSVLQGALYGYTF.

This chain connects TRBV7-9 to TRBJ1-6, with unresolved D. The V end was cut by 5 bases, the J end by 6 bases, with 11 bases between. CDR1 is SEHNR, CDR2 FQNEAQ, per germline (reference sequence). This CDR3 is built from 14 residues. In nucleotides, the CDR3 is TGTGCCAGCAGCCCGAGGGAGAGTAATTCACCCCTCCACTTT. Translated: CASSPRESNSPLHF.

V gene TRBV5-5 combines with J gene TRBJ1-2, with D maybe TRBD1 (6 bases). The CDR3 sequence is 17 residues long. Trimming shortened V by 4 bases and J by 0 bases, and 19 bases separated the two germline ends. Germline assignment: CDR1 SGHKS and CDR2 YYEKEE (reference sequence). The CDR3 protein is CASSPTAARGANYGYTF. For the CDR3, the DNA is TGTGCCAGCAGCCCCACGGCCGCCAGGGGAGCTAACTATGGCTACACCTTC.

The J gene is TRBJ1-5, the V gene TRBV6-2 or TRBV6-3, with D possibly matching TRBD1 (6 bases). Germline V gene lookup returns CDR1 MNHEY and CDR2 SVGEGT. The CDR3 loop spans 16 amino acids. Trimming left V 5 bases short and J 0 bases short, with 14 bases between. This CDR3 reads CASSEDRDNSNQPQHF. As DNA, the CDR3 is TGTGCCAGCAGTGAGGACAGAGACAATAGCAATCAGCCCCAGCATTTT.

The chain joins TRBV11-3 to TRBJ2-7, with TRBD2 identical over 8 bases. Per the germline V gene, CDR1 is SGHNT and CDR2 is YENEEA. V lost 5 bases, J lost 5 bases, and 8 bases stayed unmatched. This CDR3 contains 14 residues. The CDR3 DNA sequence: TGTGCCAGCAGCCACGGCGGGGGGTTCAACGAGCAGTACTTC. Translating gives CASSHGGGFNEQYF.

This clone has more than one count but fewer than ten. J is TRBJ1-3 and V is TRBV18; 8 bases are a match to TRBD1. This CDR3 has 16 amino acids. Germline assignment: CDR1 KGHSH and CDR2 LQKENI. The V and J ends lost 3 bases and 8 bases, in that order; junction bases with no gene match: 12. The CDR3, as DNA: TGTGCCAGCTCACCTACAGACAGGGGAGGACGAGACACCATATATTTT. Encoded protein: CASSPTDRGGRDTIYF.

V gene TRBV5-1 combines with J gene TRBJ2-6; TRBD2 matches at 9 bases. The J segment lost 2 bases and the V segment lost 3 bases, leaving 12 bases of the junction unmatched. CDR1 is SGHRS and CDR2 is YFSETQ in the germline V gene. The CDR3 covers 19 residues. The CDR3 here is CASSSGGGARFAGANVLTF. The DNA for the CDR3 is TGCGCCAGCAGCTCAGGCGGGGGGGCAAGGTTTGCTGGGGCCAACGTCCTGACTTTC.

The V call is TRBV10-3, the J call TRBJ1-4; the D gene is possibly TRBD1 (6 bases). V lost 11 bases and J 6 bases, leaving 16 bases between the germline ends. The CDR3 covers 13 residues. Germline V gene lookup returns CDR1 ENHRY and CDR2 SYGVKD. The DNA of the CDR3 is TGTGCCTCAGGGGTAGCGGGTGATGAAAAACTGTTTTTT. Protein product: CASGVAGDEKLFF.

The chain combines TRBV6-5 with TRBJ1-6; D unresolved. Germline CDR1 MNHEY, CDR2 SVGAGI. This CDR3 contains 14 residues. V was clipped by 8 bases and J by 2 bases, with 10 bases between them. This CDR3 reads CASDVGAYNSPLHF. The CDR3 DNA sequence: TGTGCCAGCGATGTCGGAGCCTATAATTCACCCCTCCACTTT.

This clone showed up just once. In DNA, the CDR3 is TGTGCCAGCCAGATAGCGCACGGGGCCAACGTCCTGACTTTC. Residues: CASQIAHGANVLTF. This rearrangement joins TRBV28 to TRBJ2-6, with a possible D match to TRBD2 (5 bases). V lost 8 bases, J lost 4 bases, and 12 bases lay in between. The CDR3 is made up of 14 amino acids. Germline CDR1 is MDHEN and CDR2 is SYDVKM.